This TCR beta chain was sequenced for a study of shared clonotypes between healthy human individuals. In the study overall: The donor pool was made up of a couple of women and a few men aged 18 to 49.

Notes on the study in general: Non-shared clonotypes displayed generation probabilities falling below those of clonotypes present in all four donors.

Deep was the level at which the assay was run. Sequenced by immunoSEQ multiplex PCR; TCRdb stores in-frame clones only, minus some. Of roughly 760,000 clones listed, roughly 70% are singletons. Trimming shortened V by 2 bases and J by 2 bases, and 3 bases separated the two germline ends. The germline V gene encodes CDR1 ENHRY and CDR2 SYGVKD. The CDR3 length is 12 residues. This clone has a handful of counts. What it binds is unknown. Sample: memory CD4+ T cells sorted from blood. This sample's subset: CD45RA-negative fraction. The sequence derives from a woman in her twenties or thirties in good health. This sequence joins TRBV10-3 and TRBJ1-2; no reliable D call. The CDR3 protein is CAISEQNYGYTF. CDR3 nucleotides: TGTGCCATCAGTGAGCAGAACTATGGCTACACCTTC.